The sequence of this T cell receptor beta chain was determined in a study of blood T cell repertoires in COVID-19 (TCRdb year 2020). For the study in its entirety: Samples from collaborators originated in the United States, Italy and Spain and spanned both the acute and convalescent phases of COVID-19. Where HLA class I and class II types were available, the types were taken from metadata supplied by the sample provider, not from assay-based typing. The repertoires were released in a freely available public database intended as a resource for research on the immune response to SARS-CoV-2. The samples were drawn from the first 160 participants of the ongoing ImmuneRACE study and from some 1,300 subjects provided by 6 global collaborators. The dataset comprised deeply sampled blood TCRbeta repertoires from subjects exposed to, actively infected with, or recovered from COVID-19. The sample metadata nearly always contained a de-identified subject ID, COVID-19 status, age in years and sex. The prospective study material was composed of cDNA or gDNA derived from T cells, B-cell-depleted T cells, or PBMCs.

This clone turned up a few times. Its antigen is currently not known. The input lacks base qualities; no much larger clone sits a single base away. This sample also contains other DNA sequences that code for the same CDR3. The collaborating institutions used their own protocols to collect whole blood in K2EDTA tubes. Collaborator samples were shipped for TCRbeta analysis as frozen whole blood, isolated PBMCs, or DNA extracted from either sample type. Study-wide conclusions, independent of this receptor: The quantity of clinical and demographic metadata differed by source and by participant and was supplied without curation.

TCRbeta CDR3 regions were amplified from genomic DNA using the immunoSEQ Assay, a bias-controlled multiplex PCR. The original methods were these. Within the assay, amplification of reference gene primers was used to estimate how many nucleated cells each sample contained. Sequence reads were collapsed and filtered to measure the absolute abundance of every unique TCRbeta CDR3 rearrangement. Productive Simpson clonality was computed per sample as the square root of Simpson's diversity index over productive rearrangements. Entries here come from immuneACCESS through TCRdb and include only in-frame sequences with V and J called. Some clones fail to appear in such tables; in the studies checked, an unresolved V gene covers under half of the shortfall, and the cause of the remainder is unknown. For V, J and clone size, that table is used; D and trimming come from the DNA. For this sample the table gives hundreds of thousands of clones, of which about 83% were detected only once. The ten largest account for 2% to 3% of the sample.

The sequence came from a woman aged 40 to 49 with active or convalescent COVID-19. Material: peripheral blood.

The DNA sequence is TGTGCCAGCAGCCAAGGGCTGGCAGATACGCAGTATTTT. Its protein product is CASSQGLADTQYF. Recombination joined TRBV14 with TRBJ2-3; the D gene assignment is ambiguous. From the germline V gene, CDR1 is SGHDN and CDR2 is FVKESK. The CDR3, from cysteine to phenylalanine, totals 13 residues. Only the CDR3 DNA stays, 39 bases, in frame from base 1. Deletion took 1 base off V and 4 bases off J, with a span of 6 bases between the germline ends.